This TCR beta chain stems from a study of blood T cell repertoires in COVID-19. As for the study in general: Material from acute and convalescent COVID-19 was sourced from the United States, Italy and Spain. Sources were T cells, B-cell-depleted T cells, or PBMCs; the material itself was cDNA or gDNA.

It was during active infection that Seattle patients were enrolled and then longitudinally followed. Measured with immunoSEQ multiplex PCR; TCRdb has only the in-frame clones, and not every one. Among tens of thousands of clones listed, under 85% were seen once. The source is a woman aged 80 or older with COVID-19, enrolled during active disease. The sequenced material came from peripheral blood.

In nucleotides, the CDR3 is TGTGCCATCAGTGAAGGGGTGAACACTGAAGCTTTCTTT. This gives the protein CAISEGVNTEAFF. The J gene is TRBJ1-1, the V gene TRBV10-3, with a tentative D call TRBD1 (5 bases). The germline V gene has CDR1 ENHRY and CDR2 SYGVKD. The CDR3 spans 13 residues. V lost 3 bases, J lost 0 bases, and 5 bases lay in between.